This T cell receptor beta chain emerged from a study of early T cells in non-severe SARS-CoV-2 infection. The V gene lost 0 bases and the J gene lost 1 base, with 10 bases spanning the gap. CDR3 length equals 15 residues. Germline CDR1 is GTSNPN and CDR2 is SVGIG (reference sequence). Study-level results: VDJdb-based annotation leaned toward anti-spike CD8 responses and missed private and CD4 specificities.

In its sample, this clonotype was seen once. What it recognizes is unknown. The library protocol tagged individual cDNA molecules with unique molecular identifiers. TCRdb re-called the 5' RACE reads through MiXCR, storing one row per CDR3 protein. The repertoire consists of just under 45,000 distinct CDR3 sequences, with roughly 10% occurring once and the leading ten covering 9.5% to 10%. Sequences were obtained from whole blood. The chain is built from TRBV30 and TRBJ2-1, with D perhaps assigned TRBD1 or TRBD2 (5 bases each). The sequence derives from an adult who was a healthcare worker with PCR-confirmed SARS-CoV-2 infection or an uninfected control (not recorded which). CDR3 loop: CAWSVLRGSYNEQFF. The CDR3 DNA sequence: TGTGCCTGGAGTGTTCTGAGGGGATCCTACAATGAGCAGTTCTTC.